The TCR beta chain under discussion was sequenced for a study of blood T cell repertoires in COVID-19. The method was immunoSEQ multiplex PCR; TCRdb's version includes in-frame clones alone and lacks a portion of them. The sample holds 72,000 or so clones, roughly nine tenths seen once. CDR1 and CDR2 (germline): MNHEY, SVGAGI. This CDR3 region has 16 residues. The J segment lost 5 bases and the V segment lost 0 bases, leaving 7 bases of the junction unmatched. Sequenced input: peripheral blood. The TCR sequence derives from a woman aged 55-70 years with acute or convalescent COVID-19. The chain recombines TRBV6-5 with TRBJ2-1; 7 bases line up with TRBD2. CDR3 residues: CASSYSGGGSNNEQFF. Written as DNA, the CDR3 is TGTGCCAGCAGTTACTCGGGCGGGGGTTCTAACAATGAGCAGTTCTTC.